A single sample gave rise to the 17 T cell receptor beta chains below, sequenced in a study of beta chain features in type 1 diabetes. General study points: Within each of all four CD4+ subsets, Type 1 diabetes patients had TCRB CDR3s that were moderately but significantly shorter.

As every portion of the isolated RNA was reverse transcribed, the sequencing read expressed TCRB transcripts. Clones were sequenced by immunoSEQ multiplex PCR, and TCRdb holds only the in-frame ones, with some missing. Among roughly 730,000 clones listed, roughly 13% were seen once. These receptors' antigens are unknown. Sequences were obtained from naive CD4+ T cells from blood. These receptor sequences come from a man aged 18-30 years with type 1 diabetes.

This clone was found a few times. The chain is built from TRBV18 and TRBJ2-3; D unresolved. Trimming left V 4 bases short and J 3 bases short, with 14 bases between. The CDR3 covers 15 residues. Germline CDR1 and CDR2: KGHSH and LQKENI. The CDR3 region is CASSLIGGSTDTQYF. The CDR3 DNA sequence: TGTGCCAGCTCACTAATTGGCGGTTCGACAGATACGCAGTATTTT.

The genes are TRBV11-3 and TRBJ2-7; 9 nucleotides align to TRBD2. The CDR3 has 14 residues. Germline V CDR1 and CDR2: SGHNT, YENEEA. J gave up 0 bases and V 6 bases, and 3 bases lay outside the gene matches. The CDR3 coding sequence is TGTGCCAGCAGGGCGACTAGCGGCTCCTACGAGCAGTACTTC. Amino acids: CASRATSGSYEQYF.

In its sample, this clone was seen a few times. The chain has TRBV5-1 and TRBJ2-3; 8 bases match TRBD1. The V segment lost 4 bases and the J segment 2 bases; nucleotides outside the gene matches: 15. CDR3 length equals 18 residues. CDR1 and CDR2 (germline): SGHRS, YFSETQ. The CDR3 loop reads CASSLRPGGADTTDTQYF. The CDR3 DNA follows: TGCGCCAGCAGCCTACGGCCAGGGGGCGCAGATACCACAGATACGCAGTATTTT.

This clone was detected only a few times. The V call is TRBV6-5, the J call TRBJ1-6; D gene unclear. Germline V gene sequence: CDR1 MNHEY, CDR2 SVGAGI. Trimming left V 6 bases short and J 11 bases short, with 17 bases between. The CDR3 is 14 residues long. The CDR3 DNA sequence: TGTGCCAGCAGCTCGATCCCGCAGGATCCACCCCTCCACTTT. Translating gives CASSSIPQDPPLHF.

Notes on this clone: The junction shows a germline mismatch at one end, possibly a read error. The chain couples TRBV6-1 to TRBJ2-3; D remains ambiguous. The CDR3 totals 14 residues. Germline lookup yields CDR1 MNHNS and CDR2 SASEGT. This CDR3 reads CASSKALGTDTQYF. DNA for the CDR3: TGTGCCAGCAGTAAAGCTTTGGGCACAGATACGCAGTATTTT.

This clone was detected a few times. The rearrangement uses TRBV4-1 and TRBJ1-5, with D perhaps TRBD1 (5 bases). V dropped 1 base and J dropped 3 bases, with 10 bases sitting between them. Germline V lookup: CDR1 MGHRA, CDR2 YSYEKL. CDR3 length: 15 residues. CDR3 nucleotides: TGCGCCAGCAGCCAAGGAGACAGAACCAATCAGCCCCAGCATTTT. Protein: CASSQGDRTNQPQHF.

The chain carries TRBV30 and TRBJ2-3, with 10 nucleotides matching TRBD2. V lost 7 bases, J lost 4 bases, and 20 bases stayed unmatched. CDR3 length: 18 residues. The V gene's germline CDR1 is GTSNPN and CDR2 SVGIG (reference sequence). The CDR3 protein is CASTPEGSGGAGADTQYF. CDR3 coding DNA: TGTGCCTCTACCCCGGAGGGAAGCGGGGGGGCAGGTGCAGATACGCAGTATTTT.

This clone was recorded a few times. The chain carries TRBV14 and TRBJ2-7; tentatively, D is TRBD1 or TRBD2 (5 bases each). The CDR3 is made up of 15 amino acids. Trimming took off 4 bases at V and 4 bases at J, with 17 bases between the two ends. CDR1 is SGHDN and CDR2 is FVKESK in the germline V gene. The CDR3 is CASSPHSGKRYEQYF. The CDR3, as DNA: TGTGCCAGCAGCCCTCATTCAGGGAAGCGGTACGAGCAGTACTTC.

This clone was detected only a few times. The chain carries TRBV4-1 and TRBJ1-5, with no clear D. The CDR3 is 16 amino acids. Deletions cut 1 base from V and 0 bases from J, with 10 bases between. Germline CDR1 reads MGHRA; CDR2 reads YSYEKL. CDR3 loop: CASSQGVQDSNQPQHF. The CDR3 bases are TGCGCCAGCAGCCAAGGGGTGCAGGATAGCAATCAGCCCCAGCATTTT.

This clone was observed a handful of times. The CDR3, as DNA: TGTGCCAGCAGCTTAATAGGGGAGCAGTACTTC. Translated, it gives CASSLIGEQYF. V gene TRBV7-9 combines with J gene TRBJ2-7; the D is unclear. V gave up 2 bases and J gave up 7 bases, with 6 bases separating them. The CDR3 is 11 residues long. In germline, CDR1 is SEHNR, CDR2 FQNEAQ (reference sequence).

The CDR3 here is CASSPLAYTDTQYF. The CDR3 DNA reads TGCGCCAGCAGCCCTTTAGCGTACACAGATACGCAGTATTTT. The chain links TRBV4-1 to TRBJ2-3, with D possibly being TRBD2 (5 bases). This CDR3 has 14 amino acids. With 4 bases removed from V and 2 bases from J, the gap between germline ends came to 10 bases. Germline CDR1 and CDR2: MGHRA and YSYEKL.

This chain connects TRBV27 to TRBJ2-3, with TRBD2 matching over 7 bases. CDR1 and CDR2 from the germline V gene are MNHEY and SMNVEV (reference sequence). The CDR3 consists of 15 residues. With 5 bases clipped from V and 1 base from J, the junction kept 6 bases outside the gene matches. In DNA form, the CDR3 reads TGTGCCAGCAGTCCCCCGGGGAGGGGCACAGATACGCAGTATTTT. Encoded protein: CASSPPGRGTDTQYF.

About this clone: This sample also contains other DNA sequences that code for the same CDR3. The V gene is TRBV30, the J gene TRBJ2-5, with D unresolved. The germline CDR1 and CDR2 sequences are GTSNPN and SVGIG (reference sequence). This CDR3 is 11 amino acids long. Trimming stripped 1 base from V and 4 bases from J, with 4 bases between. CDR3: CAWSGLETQYF. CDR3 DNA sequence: TGTGCCTGGAGTGGATTAGAGACCCAGTACTTC.

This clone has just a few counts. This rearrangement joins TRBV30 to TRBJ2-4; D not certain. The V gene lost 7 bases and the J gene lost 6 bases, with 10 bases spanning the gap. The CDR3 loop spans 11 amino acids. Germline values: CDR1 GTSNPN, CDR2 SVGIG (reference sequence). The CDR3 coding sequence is TGTGCCTCGTCCTCCCGAAACATTCAGTACTTC. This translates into CASSSRNIQYF.

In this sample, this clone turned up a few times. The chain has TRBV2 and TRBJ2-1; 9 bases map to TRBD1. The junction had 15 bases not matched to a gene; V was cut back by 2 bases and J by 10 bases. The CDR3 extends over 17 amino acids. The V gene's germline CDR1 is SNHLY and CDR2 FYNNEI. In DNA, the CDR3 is TGTGCCAGCAGTGAAAGCTGGGGACAGGGCTTGGGAAGGGAGCAGTTCTTC. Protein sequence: CASSESWGQGLGREQFF.

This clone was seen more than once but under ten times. The CDR3 nucleotides are TGCGCCAGCAGCCAAGCTACCGGGACAGGGGGGCACGAGCAGTACTTC. This gives the protein CASSQATGTGGHEQYF. J is TRBJ2-7 and V is TRBV4-1, with 11 bases aligning to TRBD1. V lost 1 base to trimming and J lost 5 bases; unmatched junction nucleotides: 7. Germline V lookup: CDR1 MGHRA, CDR2 YSYEKL. CDR3 size: 16 residues.

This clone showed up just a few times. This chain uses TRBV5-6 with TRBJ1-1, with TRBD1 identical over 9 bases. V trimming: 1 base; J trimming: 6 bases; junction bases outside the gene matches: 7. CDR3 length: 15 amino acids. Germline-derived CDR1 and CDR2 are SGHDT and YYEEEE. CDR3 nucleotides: TGTGCCAGCAGCTTGTCGGGACAGGGCACAGCTGAAGCTTTCTTT. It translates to CASSLSGQGTAEAFF.